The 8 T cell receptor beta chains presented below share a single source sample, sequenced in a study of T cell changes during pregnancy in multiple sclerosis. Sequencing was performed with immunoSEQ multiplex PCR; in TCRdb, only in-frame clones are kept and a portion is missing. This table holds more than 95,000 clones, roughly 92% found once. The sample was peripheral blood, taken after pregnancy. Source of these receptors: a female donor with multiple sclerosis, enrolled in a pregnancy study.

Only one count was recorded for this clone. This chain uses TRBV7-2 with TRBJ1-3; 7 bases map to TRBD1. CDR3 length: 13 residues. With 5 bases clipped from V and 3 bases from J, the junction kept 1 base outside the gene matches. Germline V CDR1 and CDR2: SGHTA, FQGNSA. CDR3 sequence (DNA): TGTGCCAGCAGCGACAGGGATGGAAACACCATATATTTT. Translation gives CASSDRDGNTIYF.

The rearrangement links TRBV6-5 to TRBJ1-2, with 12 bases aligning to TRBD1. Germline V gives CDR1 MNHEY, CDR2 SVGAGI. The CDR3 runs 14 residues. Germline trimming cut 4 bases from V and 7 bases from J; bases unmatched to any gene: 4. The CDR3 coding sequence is TGTGCCAGCAGTTCGGGACAGGGGGCAGTTGGCTACACCTTC. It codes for CASSSGQGAVGYTF.

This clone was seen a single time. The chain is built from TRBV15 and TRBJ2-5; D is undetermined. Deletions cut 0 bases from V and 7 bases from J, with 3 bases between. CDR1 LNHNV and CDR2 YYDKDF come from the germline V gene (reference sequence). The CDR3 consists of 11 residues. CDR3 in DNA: TGTGCCACCAGCAGAGATAGGACCCAGTACTTC. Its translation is CATSRDRTQYF. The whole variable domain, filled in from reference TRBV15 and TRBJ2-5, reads DAMVIQNPRYQVTQFGKPVTLSCSQTLNHNVMYWYQQKSSQAPKLLFHYYDKDFNNEADTPDNFQSRRPNTSFCFLDIRSPGLGDTAMYLCATSRDRTQYFGPGTRLLVL.

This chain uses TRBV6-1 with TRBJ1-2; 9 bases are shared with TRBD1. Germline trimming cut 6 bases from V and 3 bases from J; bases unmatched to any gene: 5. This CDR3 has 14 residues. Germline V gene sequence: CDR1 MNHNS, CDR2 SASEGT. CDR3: CASRNRGRDYGYTF. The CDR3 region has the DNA TGTGCCAGCAGAAACAGGGGGCGGGACTATGGCTACACCTTC.

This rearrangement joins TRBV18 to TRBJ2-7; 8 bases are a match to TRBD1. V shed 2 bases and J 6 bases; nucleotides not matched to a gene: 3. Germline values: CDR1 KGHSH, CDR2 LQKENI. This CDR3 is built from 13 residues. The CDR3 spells CASSPDRGTEQYF. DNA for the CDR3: TGTGCCAGCTCACCAGACAGGGGCACCGAGCAGTACTTC.

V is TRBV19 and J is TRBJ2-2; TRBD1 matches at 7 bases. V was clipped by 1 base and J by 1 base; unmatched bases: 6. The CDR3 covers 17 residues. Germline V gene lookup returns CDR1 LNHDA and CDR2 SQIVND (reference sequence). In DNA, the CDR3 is TGTGCCAGTAGTATAGCGGGGACAGCGTTGAACACCGGGGAGCTGTTTTTT. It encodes CASSIAGTALNTGELFF. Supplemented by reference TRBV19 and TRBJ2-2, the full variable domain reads DGGITQSPKYLFRKEGQNVTLSCEQNLNHDAMYWYRQDPGQGLRLIYYSQIVNDFQKGDIAEGYSVSREKKESFPLTVTSAQKNPTAFYLCASSIAGTALNTGELFFGEGSRLTVL.

CDR3: CASSLGADRDNQPQHF. Written as DNA, the CDR3 is TGTGCCAGCAGCTTAGGGGCCGACAGGGACAATCAGCCCCAGCATTTT. V is TRBV7-8 and J is TRBJ1-5; 7 nucleotides align to TRBD1. In germline, CDR1 is SGHVS, CDR2 FQNEAQ. V shed 1 base and J 3 bases; nucleotides not matched to a gene: 6. This CDR3 has 16 residues. Complete variable domain (other parts from reference TRBV7-8 and TRBJ1-5): GAGVSQSPRYKVAKRGQDVALRCDPISGHVSLFWYQQALGQGPEFLTYFQNEAQLDKSGLPSDRFFAERPEGSVSTLKIQRTQQEDSAVYLCASSLGADRDNQPQHFGDGTRLSIL.

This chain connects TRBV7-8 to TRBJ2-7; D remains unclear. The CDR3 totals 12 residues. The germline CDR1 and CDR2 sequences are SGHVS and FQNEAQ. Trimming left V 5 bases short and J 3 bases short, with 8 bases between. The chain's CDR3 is CASSAAFYEQYF. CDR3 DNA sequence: TGTGCCAGCAGCGCTGCGTTCTACGAGCAGTACTTC. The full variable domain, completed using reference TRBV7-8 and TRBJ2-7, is GAGVSQSPRYKVAKRGQDVALRCDPISGHVSLFWYQQALGQGPEFLTYFQNEAQLDKSGLPSDRFFAERPEGSVSTLKIQRTQQEDSAVYLCASSAAFYEQYFGPGTRLTVT.